The clone carrying this TCR beta chain was detected a few times. Its cognate antigen is unknown. The sample comes from a study of post-analysis software for immune sequencing data. Overall study findings and caveats: In multiple sclerosis, normalized Chao1 diversity was significantly below that of controls.

Included in the TCR beta cDNA libraries were unique molecular identifiers. TCRdb independently ran MiXCR on the PCR reads; one entry per CDR3 protein. This sample has fewer than 850,000 distinct CDR3 sequences; 30% occur once, and the top ten carry approximately 0.6%. This clonotype was obtained from a girl aged 10 to 17 with multiple sclerosis. What was sequenced was blood.

In DNA form, the CDR3 reads TGTGCCACCAGTGATTCCAGGGCTGAGACCCAGTACTTC. It encodes CATSDSRAETQYF. The rearrangement uses TRBV24-1 and TRBJ2-5; maybe TRBD1 (5 bases). V was shortened by 2 bases and J by 5 bases, with 8 bases between the two germline ends. CDR1 and CDR2 from the germline V gene are KGHDR and SFDVKD. This CDR3 is built from 13 residues.